These T cell receptor beta chains were read from a single sample in a study of shared clonotypes between healthy human individuals. Libraries were prepared by immunoSEQ multiplex PCR; TCRdb keeps only in-frame clonotypes and omits some of them. The sample has around 1.5 million clones; 95% to 99% are singletons. Specimen: naive CD4+ T cells sorted from blood. These receptors were taken from a young man in good health. The CDR3 runs from the conserved cysteine through the conserved F or W.

TRBV6-6,TRBJ1-2,CASSLSRDYTF
TRBV18,TRBJ2-1,CASSPLGTSAHNEQFF
TRBV5-1,TRBJ2-3,CASSLATFRGTQYF
TRBV18,TRBJ2-7,CASSVSSGYEQYF
TRBV19,TRBJ1-2,CASSSRGGYFYGYTF
TRBV11-2,TRBJ2-7,CASSSRLAGGTLEQYF
TRBV11-2,TRBJ2-5,CASSLDLWAEETQYF
TRBV14,TRBJ1-3,CASSLSGNTIYF
TRBV5-1,TRBJ2-2,CASSSGMATTGELFF
TRBV5-1,TRBJ2-1,CASSLEASGRKFF
TRBV10-3,TRBJ2-7,CAIQDSGREKDEQYF
TRBV9,TRBJ1-4,CASSSGGAVPVKLFF
TRBV10-1,TRBJ2-7,CASSGQTRVHPYEQYF
TRBV9,TRBJ2-1,CASSQLESSYNEQFF
TRBV7-9,TRBJ2-1,CASSLWDRGLLNEQFF
TRBV5-1,TRBJ2-3,CASSSGLAGGRSTTDTQYF
TRBV6-5,TRBJ2-7,CASRLAGGSYEQYF
TRBV6-1,TRBJ2-7,CASSASSGWTMGEQYF
TRBV19,TRBJ1-2,CASTPTGVDYGYTF
TRBV2,TRBJ1-4,CASSEVSRGNEKLFF
TRBV11-1,TRBJ2-1,CASSLWRPGFLSSYNEQFF
TRBV6-6,TRBJ2-7,CASSQTSGSSYEQYF
TRBV10-1,TRBJ2-2,CASSEVATTGELFF
TRBV27,TRBJ2-7,CASSPQPVGLAGVSISYEQYF
TRBV6-5,TRBJ2-7,CASSPGLAGVYEQYF
TRBV28,TRBJ1-1,CASSFRAIRHQDAEAFF
TRBV5-1,TRBJ2-1,CASNTGQGMNEQFF
TRBV19,TRBJ1-5,CASSMVLASNQPQHF
TRBV18,TRBJ1-1,CASSPLGPQGGNEAFF
TRBV9,TRBJ2-1,CASSVEGRAVLYNEQFF